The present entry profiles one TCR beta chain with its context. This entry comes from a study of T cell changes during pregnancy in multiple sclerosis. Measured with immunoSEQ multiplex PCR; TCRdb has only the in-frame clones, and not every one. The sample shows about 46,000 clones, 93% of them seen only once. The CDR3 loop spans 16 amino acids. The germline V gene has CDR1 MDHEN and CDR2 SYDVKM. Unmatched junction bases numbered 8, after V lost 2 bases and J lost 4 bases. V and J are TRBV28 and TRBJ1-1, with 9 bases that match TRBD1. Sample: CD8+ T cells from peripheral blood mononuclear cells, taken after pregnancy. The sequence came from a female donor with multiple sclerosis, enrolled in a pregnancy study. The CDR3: CASSLNRGQFFTEAFF. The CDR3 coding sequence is TGTGCCAGCAGTTTAAACAGGGGGCAATTTTTCACTGAAGCTTTCTTT. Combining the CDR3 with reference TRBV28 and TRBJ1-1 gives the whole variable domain DVKVTQSSRYLVKRTGEKVFLECVQDMDHENMFWYRQDPGLGLRLIYFSYDVKMKEKGDIPEGYSVSREKKERFSLILESASTNQTSMYLCASSLNRGQFFTEAFFGQGTRLTVV.